This T cell receptor beta chain was recovered during a study of blood T cell repertoires in COVID-19. Across the whole study: Donors in the United States, Italy and Spain gave samples during acute or convalescent COVID-19.

Which cohort a participant joined came from the clinical history participants gave. Each exposed participant met a COVID-19 case in the 2 weeks preceding study entry. Germline V gene sequence: CDR1 ENHRY, CDR2 SYGVKD. This CDR3 region has 13 residues. V trimming: 7 bases; J trimming: 8 bases; junction bases outside the gene matches: 10. In the original workflow: Estimation of nucleated cell counts relied on the amplification of reference gene primers. TCRdb's copy holds only in-frame clones and misses some; the assay was immunoSEQ multiplex PCR. The DNA was the basis for D and trimming; V, J and clone size are from that table. The table records more than 350,000 clones, over 75% of them present only once.

The sample taken for sequencing was PBMCs or T cells enriched from blood (not recorded which). The rearrangement uses TRBV10-3 and TRBJ1-1; TRBD1 matches 7 bases. The clonotype was recovered from a woman aged 18-35 years who had been exposed to COVID-19. CDR3 DNA sequence: TGTGCCATCAACCAGGGGGGAAAGGGGGAAGCTTTCTTT. Translated: CAINQGGKGEAFF.